This T cell receptor beta chain appears in the sequencing data of a study of chemoradiotherapy in HPV16-positive cancers. Turning to the study itself: A couple of HPV16-positive patients' cells yielded candidate HPV-specific clones and common motifs.

This clone turned up a few times. The data were produced by immunoSEQ multiplex PCR, yet TCRdb's version contains in-frame clones alone and is incomplete. The sample has around 17,000 clones; 70% are singletons. The CDR3 length is 14 residues. Trimming took off 5 bases at V and 7 bases at J, with 15 bases between the two ends. Germline CDR1 and CDR2: SGHAT and FQNNGV. The TCR originated in a human donor with HPV-associated anogenital cancer. This sample comprised tumor tissue, obtained from a patient who underwent chemoradiotherapy. V gene TRBV11-2 combines with J gene TRBJ1-5; D is possibly TRBD1 (5 bases). The CDR3 DNA is TGTGCCAGCAGCCTTAACCAGGGAAGCCAGCCCCAGCATTTT. This sequence encodes CASSLNQGSQPQHF.